Reported below is one TCR beta chain. Its antigen is unknown. This sample stems from a study of cytomegalovirus exposure and HLA in healthy donors. The CDR3 loop spans 14 amino acids. The germline V gene encodes CDR1 SEHNR and CDR2 FQNEAQ (reference sequence). V shed 4 bases and J 5 bases; nucleotides not matched to a gene: 5. The PCR contained 60 Vbeta and 13 Jbeta primers. Method: immunoSEQ multiplex PCR; TCRdb's copy keeps in-frame clones and lacks some. The sample yields 120,000 to 150,000 clones, approximately 86% seen once. Overall study findings and caveats: With high specificity and sensitivity, the classifier reportedly diagnosed cytomegalovirus status.

Sequenced sample: PBMCs. The chain couples TRBV7-9 to TRBJ2-3; 8 bases match TRBD1. The TCR sequence derives from a woman between 35 and 50 years old in good health and CMV-seronegative. In DNA, the CDR3 is TGTGCCAGCAGCTCCCAGACAGGGGTAGATACGCAGTATTTT. Translated: CASSSQTGVDTQYF.